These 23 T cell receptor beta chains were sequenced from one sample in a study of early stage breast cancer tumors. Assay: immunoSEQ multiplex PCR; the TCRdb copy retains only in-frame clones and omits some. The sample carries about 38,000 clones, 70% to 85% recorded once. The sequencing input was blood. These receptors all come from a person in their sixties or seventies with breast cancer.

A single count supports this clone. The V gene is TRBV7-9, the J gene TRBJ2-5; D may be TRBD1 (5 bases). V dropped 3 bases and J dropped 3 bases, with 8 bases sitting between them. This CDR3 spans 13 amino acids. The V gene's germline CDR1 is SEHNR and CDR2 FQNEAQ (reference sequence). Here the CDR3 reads CASSLDIEETQYF. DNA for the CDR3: TGTGCCAGCAGCTTGGACATCGAAGAGACCCAGTACTTC.

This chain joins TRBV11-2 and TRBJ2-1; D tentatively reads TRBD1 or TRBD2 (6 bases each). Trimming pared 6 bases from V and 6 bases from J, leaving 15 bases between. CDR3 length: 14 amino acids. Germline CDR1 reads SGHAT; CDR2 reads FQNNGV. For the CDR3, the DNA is TGTGCCAGCAGGCCCCCCGGGGGCTTCAATGAGCAGTTCTTC. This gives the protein CASRPPGGFNEQFF.

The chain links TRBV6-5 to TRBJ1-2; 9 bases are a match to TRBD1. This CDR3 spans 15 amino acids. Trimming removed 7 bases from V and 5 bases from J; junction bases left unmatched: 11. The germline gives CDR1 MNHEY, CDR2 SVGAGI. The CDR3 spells CASTLGQGFRYGYTF. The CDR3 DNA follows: TGTGCCAGCACCCTGGGACAGGGCTTCCGTTATGGCTACACCTTC.

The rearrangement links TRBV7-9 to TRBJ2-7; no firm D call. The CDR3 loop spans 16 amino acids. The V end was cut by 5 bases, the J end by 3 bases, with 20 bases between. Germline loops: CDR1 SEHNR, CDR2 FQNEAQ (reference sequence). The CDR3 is CASSPVFSSRGYEQYF. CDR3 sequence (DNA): TGTGCCAGCAGCCCCGTGTTCAGTTCGCGCGGCTACGAGCAGTACTTC. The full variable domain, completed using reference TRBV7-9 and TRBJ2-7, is DTGVSQNPRHKITKRGQNVTFRCDPISEHNRLYWYRQTLGQGPEFLTYFQNEAQLEKSRLLSDRFSAERPKGSFSTLEIQRTEQGDSAMYLCASSPVFSSRGYEQYFGPGTRLTVT.

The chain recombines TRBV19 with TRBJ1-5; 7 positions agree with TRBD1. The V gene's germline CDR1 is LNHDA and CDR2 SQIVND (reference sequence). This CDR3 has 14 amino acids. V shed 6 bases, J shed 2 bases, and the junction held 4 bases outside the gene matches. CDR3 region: CASSLTGGNQPQHF. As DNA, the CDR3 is TGTGCCAGTAGCTTAACAGGGGGCAATCAGCCCCAGCATTTT.

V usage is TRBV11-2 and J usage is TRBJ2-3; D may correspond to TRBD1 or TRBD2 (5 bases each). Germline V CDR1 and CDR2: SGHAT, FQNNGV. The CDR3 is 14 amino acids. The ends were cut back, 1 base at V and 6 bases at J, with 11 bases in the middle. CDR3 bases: TGTGCCAGCAGCTTAGTAGGGACGCGGGATACGCAGTATTTT. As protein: CASSLVGTRDTQYF.

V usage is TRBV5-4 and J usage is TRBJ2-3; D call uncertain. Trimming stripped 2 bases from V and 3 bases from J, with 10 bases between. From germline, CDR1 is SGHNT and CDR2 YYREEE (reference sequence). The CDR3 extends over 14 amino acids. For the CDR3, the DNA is TGTGCCAGCAGCTTAGGGATTGGAACAGATACGCAGTATTTT. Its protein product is CASSLGIGTDTQYF.

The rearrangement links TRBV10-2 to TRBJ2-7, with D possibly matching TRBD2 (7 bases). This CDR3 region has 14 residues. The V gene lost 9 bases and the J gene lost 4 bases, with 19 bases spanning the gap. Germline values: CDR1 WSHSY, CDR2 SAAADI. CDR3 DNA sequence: TGCGCCAGGGGGGGGCTCCCGGACCGGTACGAGCAGTACTTC. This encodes CARGGLPDRYEQYF.

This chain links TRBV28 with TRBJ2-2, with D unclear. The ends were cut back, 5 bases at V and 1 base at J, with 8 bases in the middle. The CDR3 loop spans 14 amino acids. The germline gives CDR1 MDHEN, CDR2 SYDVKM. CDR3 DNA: TGTGCCAGCAGTCACGTCCTGAACACCGGGGAGCTGTTTTTT. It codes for CASSHVLNTGELFF.

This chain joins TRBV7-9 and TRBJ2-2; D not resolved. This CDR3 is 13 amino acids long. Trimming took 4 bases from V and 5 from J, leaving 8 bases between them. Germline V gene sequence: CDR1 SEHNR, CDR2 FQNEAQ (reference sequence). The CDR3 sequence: CASSSLGTGELFF. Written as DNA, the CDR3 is TGTGCCAGCAGCTCCCTAGGGACCGGGGAGCTGTTTTTT.

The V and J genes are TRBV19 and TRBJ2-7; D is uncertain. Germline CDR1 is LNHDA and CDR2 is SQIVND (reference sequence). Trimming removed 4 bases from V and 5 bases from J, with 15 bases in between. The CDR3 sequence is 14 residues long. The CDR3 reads CASSRAARVDEQYF. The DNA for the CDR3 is TGTGCCAGTAGTAGGGCAGCCCGGGTGGACGAGCAGTACTTC.

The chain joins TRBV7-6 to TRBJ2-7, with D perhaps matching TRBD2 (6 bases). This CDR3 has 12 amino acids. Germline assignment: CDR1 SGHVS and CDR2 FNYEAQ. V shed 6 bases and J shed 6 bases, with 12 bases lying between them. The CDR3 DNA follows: TGTGCCAGCAGATCCTTGCGGGGCGAGCAGTACTTC. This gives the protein CASRSLRGEQYF.

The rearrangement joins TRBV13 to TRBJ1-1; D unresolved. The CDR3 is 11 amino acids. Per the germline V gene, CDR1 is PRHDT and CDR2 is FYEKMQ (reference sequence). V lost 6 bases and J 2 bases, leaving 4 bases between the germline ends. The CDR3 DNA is TGTGCCAGCAGAATAAACACTGAAGCTTTCTTT. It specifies CASRINTEAFF.

DNA for the CDR3: TGTGCCAGCAGCTTAGCTCATACGAGCTCCTACGAGCAGTACTTC. It yields the protein CASSLAHTSSYEQYF. The chain joins TRBV11-2 to TRBJ2-7; unclear D gene. The CDR3 is made up of 15 amino acids. V lost 1 base and J lost 0, with 10 bases in between. Germline CDR1 SGHAT, CDR2 FQNNGV.

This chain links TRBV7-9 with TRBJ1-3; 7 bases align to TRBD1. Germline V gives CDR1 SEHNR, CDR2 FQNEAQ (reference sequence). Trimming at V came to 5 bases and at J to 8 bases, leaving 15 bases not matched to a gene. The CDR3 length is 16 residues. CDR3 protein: CASSLDQDRRSDTIYF. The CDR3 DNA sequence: TGTGCCAGCAGCCTCGATCAGGACAGGAGGTCGGACACCATATATTTT.

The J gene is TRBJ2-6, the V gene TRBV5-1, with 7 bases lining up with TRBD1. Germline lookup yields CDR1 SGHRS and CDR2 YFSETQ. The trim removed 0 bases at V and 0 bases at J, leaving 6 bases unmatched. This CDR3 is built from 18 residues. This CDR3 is CASSLGTGRPSGANVLTF. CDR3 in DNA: TGCGCCAGCAGCTTGGGGACAGGCCGCCCCTCTGGGGCCAACGTCCTGACTTTC. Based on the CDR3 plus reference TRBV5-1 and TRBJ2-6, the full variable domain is KAGVTQTPRYLIKTRGQQVTLSCSPISGHRSVSWYQQTPGQGLQFLFEYFSETQRNKGNFPGRFSGRQFSNSRSEMNVSTLELGDSALYLCASSLGTGRPSGANVLTFGAGSRLTVL.

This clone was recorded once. For the CDR3, the DNA is TGTGCCAGCAGCCAACCCGGGGCAGTAAAGGGAATATACACTGAAGCTTTCTTT. Protein sequence: CASSQPGAVKGIYTEAFF. This rearrangement joins TRBV4-2 to TRBJ1-1; maybe TRBD1 (5 bases). V was pared by 2 bases and J by 3 bases, with 22 bases between. The CDR3 contains 18 residues. Germline-derived CDR1 and CDR2 are LGHNA and YNFKEQ.

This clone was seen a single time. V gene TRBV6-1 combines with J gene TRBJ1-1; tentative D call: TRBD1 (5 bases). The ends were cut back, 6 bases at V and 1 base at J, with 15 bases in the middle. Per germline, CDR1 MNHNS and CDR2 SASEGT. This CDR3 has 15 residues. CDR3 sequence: CASRPPREGNTEAFF. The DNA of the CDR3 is TGTGCCAGCAGACCCCCCAGGGAGGGGAACACTGAAGCTTTCTTT.

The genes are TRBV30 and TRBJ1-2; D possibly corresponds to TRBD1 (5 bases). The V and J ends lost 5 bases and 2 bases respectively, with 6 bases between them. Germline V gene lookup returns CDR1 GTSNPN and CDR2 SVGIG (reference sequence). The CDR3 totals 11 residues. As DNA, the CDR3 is TGTGCCTGGGACAGAAACTATGGCTACACCTTC. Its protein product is CAWDRNYGYTF.

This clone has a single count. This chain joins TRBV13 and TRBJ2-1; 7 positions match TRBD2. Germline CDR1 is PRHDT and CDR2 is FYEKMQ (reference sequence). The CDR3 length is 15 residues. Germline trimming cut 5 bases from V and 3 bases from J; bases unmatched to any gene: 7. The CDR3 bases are TGTGCCAGCAGCCCTCTAGCGGAAGTCTACAATGAGCAGTTCTTC. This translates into CASSPLAEVYNEQFF.

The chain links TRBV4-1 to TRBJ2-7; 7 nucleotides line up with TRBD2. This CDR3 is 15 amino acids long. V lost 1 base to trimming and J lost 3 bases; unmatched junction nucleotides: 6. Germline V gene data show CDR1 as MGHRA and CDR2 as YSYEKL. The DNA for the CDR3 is TGCGCCAGCAGCCAAGCACTAGCGCAGAGCTACGAGCAGTACTTC. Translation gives CASSQALAQSYEQYF.

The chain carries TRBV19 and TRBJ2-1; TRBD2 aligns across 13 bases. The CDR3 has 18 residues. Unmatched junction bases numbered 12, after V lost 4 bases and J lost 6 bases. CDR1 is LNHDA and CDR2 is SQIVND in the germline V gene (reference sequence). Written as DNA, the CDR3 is TGTGCCAGTAGTAATAGCGCTCCGGGACTAGCGGGAACCAATGAGCAGTTCTTC. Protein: CASSNSAPGLAGTNEQFF.

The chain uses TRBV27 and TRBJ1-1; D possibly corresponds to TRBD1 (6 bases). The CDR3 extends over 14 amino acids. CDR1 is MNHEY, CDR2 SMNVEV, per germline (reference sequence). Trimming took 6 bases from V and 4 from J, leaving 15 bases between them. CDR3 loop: CASSHQTGPTEAFF. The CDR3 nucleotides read TGTGCCAGCAGCCACCAGACAGGCCCCACTGAAGCTTTCTTT.